These 7 T cell receptor beta chains were sequenced from one sample in a study of spatial heterogeneity in lung cancer. TCRdb ran MiXCR on the 5' RACE reads and lists one entry per CDR3 protein. The table records around 110,000 distinct CDR3 sequences, 12% of them present only once. Time point: blood at routine non-recurrence follow-up after resection. Whole RNA from tumor, nontumor lung or frozen PBMC was sequenced unsorted. The sample consisted of PBMCs, taken at follow-up. Receptor source: a male donor with early-stage non-small cell lung cancer.

V and J are TRBV10-2 and TRBJ1-6, with D unclear. V lost 3 bases and J 8 bases, leaving 5 bases between the germline ends. CDR3 length equals 12 residues. Germline V gene sequence: CDR1 WSHSY, CDR2 SAAADI. The CDR3 bases are TGCGCCAGCAGTGAAATGCATTCACCCCTCCACTTT. It translates to CASSEMHSPLHF.

This clonotype came up many times. The chain joins TRBV6-4 to TRBJ1-1; 8 bases match TRBD1. CDR1 is MRHNA and CDR2 is SNTAGT in the germline V gene. The CDR3 runs 14 residues. The V and J ends lost 4 bases and 4 bases, in that order; junction bases with no gene match: 5. The CDR3 nucleotides read TGTGCCAGCAGTGCCACGACAGGGGTCACTGAAGCTTTCTTT. Amino acids: CASSATTGVTEAFF.

This clonotype is medium-sized in the sample. V gene TRBV29-1 combines with J gene TRBJ2-3; the match to TRBD1 covers 7 bases. Germline CDR1 and CDR2: SQVTM and ANQGSEA. CDR3 length: 14 amino acids. Unmatched junction bases numbered 3, after V lost 1 base and J lost 2 bases. Written as DNA, the CDR3 is TGCAGCGTTGAAGGACAGGGAAACACAGATACGCAGTATTTT. This sequence encodes CSVEGQGNTDTQYF.

The J gene is TRBJ1-1, the V gene TRBV27; possible D gene TRBD1, 6 bases. The CDR3 runs to 14 residues. The germline CDR1 and CDR2 sequences are MNHEY and SMNVEV (reference sequence). The germline V and J ends were trimmed by 6 bases and 0 bases, with 11 bases remaining between them. This chain's CDR3 is CASRGAAMNTEAFF. The CDR3 DNA sequence: TGTGCCAGCAGGGGGGCAGCGATGAACACTGAAGCTTTCTTT.

The gene calls are TRBV28 and TRBJ1-2, with TRBD1 identical over 7 bases. From germline, CDR1 is MDHEN and CDR2 SYDVKM. Losses at the gene ends were 1 base for V and 7 bases for J; bases not matched to a gene: 12. CDR3 length equals 16 residues. DNA for the CDR3: TGTGCCAGCAGTTTATTATGGCAGGGGGTCTTGTTTGGCTACACCTTC. Protein sequence: CASSLLWQGVLFGYTF.

This clonotype was detected only a few times. This rearrangement joins TRBV7-2 to TRBJ2-2; 8 nucleotides match TRBD2. Germline-derived CDR1 and CDR2 are SGHTA and FQGNSA. This CDR3 region has 16 residues. V trimming: 0 bases; J trimming: 1 base; junction bases outside the gene matches: 1. CDR3 amino acids: CASSLAAGVNTGELFF. CDR3 in DNA: TGTGCCAGCAGCTTAGCAGCGGGGGTGAACACCGGGGAGCTGTTTTTT.

This clonotype was detected only a few times. J is TRBJ1-6 and V is TRBV3-1, with 9 bases that match TRBD1. The V segment lost 5 bases and the J segment 3 bases; nucleotides outside the gene matches: 5. Germline-derived CDR1 and CDR2 are LGHDT and YNNKEL (reference sequence). The CDR3 is 16 residues long. CDR3 DNA sequence: TGTGCCAGCAGCAACACGGGACAGGGCTATAATTCACCCCTCCACTTT. It yields the protein CASSNTGQGYNSPLHF.